The next 25 T cell receptor beta chains were all read from a single sample in a study of blood T cells in healthy people across ages. Next came a second PCR, run for about 6 to 11 cycles, which used a sample-barcoded 5' primer along with a J-beta primer mix. TCRdb processed the 5' RACE reads anew with MiXCR; each CDR3 protein has one entry. Seen here are around 1.5 million distinct CDR3 sequences, roughly 60% observed once, and the top ten hold roughly 6.3%. Source material: blood. The receptors here all came from a young man in good health.

The chain uses TRBV20-1 and TRBJ2-5, with 8 bases matching TRBD1. CDR1 and CDR2 (germline): DFQATT, SNEGSKA (reference sequence). J gave up 4 bases and V 1 base, and 2 bases lay outside the gene matches. The CDR3 is 13 residues long. The DNA for the CDR3 is TGCAGTGCTAGAGGACAGGGGCTAGAGACCCAGTACTTC. As protein: CSARGQGLETQYF.

DNA for the CDR3: TGTGCCAGCAGCTTAATCGGGGATTACTATGGCTACACCTTC. Translation: CASSLIGDYYGYTF. This chain connects TRBV7-9 to TRBJ1-2, with D hard to call. This CDR3 has 14 amino acids. Germline CDR1 is SEHNR and CDR2 is FQNEAQ (reference sequence). Between the trimmed V and J ends, which lost 2 bases and 3 bases, there was a span of 10 bases.

This clonotype has only a few counts. The V gene is TRBV10-3, the J gene TRBJ1-5; 8 nucleotides match TRBD1. Unmatched junction bases numbered 4, after V lost 3 bases and J lost 0 bases. The CDR3 length is 16 residues. Germline CDR1 reads ENHRY; CDR2 reads SYGVKD. CDR3: CAISDLDRASNQPQHF. The CDR3 region has the DNA TGTGCCATCAGTGATCTGGACAGGGCTAGCAATCAGCCCCAGCATTTT.

This rearrangement joins TRBV24-1 to TRBJ2-1; 7 nucleotides match TRBD1. In germline, CDR1 is KGHDR, CDR2 SFDVKD. This CDR3 is built from 16 residues. V was clipped by 4 bases and J by 6 bases; unmatched bases: 11. Here the CDR3 reads CATSDAGTEAVNEQFF. CDR3 DNA: TGTGCCACCAGTGACGCCGGGACAGAAGCGGTCAATGAGCAGTTCTTC.

J is TRBJ2-5 and V is TRBV4-1; the match to TRBD2 covers 7 bases. CDR1 is MGHRA, CDR2 YSYEKL, per germline. This CDR3 has 15 residues. The V gene end was trimmed by 3 bases and the J gene end by 2 bases; junction bases not matched to a gene: 6. The CDR3 region is CASSQPSSGQETQYF. CDR3 coding DNA: TGCGCCAGCAGCCAGCCATCTAGCGGTCAAGAGACCCAGTACTTC.

The chain is built from TRBV5-1 and TRBJ1-2; D remains ambiguous. The ends were cut back, 6 bases at V and 2 bases at J, with 8 bases in the middle. Germline V CDR1 and CDR2: SGHRS, YFSETQ. The CDR3 covers 12 residues. Written as DNA, the CDR3 is TGCGCCAGCACGAAAGGGAACTATGGCTACACCTTC. Protein: CASTKGNYGYTF.

This clonotype was found a few times. J is TRBJ1-2 and V is TRBV5-1; possibly TRBD1 for D (5 bases). This CDR3 comprises 15 residues. Looked up from germline, CDR1 is SGHRS and CDR2 is YFSETQ. V lost 0 bases to trimming and J lost 7 bases, with 16 bases between them. The CDR3 DNA reads TGCGCCAGCAGCTTGGCCGGGGGGGATCCTGGTGGCTACACCTTC. Amino acids: CASSLAGGDPGGYTF.

The chain employs TRBV3-1 and TRBJ2-3; 10 bases align to TRBD2. CDR1 and CDR2 (germline): LGHDT, YNNKEL (reference sequence). J gave up 4 bases and V 0 bases, and 7 bases lay outside the gene matches. CDR3 length equals 17 residues. The CDR3 nucleotides are TGTGCCAGCAGCCAAGATAGAGCTAGCGGGAGCCCAGATACGCAGTATTTT. Translated, it gives CASSQDRASGSPDTQYF.

This clonotype has a handful of counts. The chain employs TRBV27 and TRBJ2-4; tentative D call: TRBD2 (6 bases). The germline V gene encodes CDR1 MNHEY and CDR2 SMNVEV (reference sequence). The V end was cut by 3 bases, the J end by 6 bases, with 12 bases between. This CDR3 is 14 amino acids long. The CDR3 loop is CASSFTGGGNIQYF. DNA for the CDR3: TGTGCCAGCAGTTTTACTGGGGGAGGAAACATTCAGTACTTC.

V is TRBV7-2 and J is TRBJ2-7; the D gene is possibly TRBD1 (6 bases). The J call may not be correct, given that the DNA end is closer to TRBJ2-5. The length of the CDR3 is 16 residues. Germline V lookup: CDR1 SGHTA, CDR2 FQGNSA. The CDR3 spells CASSLDPTGNVGTQYF. The DNA of the CDR3 is TGTGCCAGCAGCTTAGATCCCACAGGGAATGTGGGGACCCAGTACTTC.

The chain has TRBV4-3 and TRBJ2-1, with a possible D match to TRBD1 (6 bases). The CDR3 has 15 residues. V shed 0 bases and J shed 7 bases, with 13 bases lying between them. CDR1 and CDR2 (germline): LGHNA, YSLEER. The CDR3 DNA reads TGCGCCAGCAGCCAAGAGCCGGCAGGGGTAAATGAGCAGTTCTTC. Translation gives CASSQEPAGVNEQFF.

A few counts support this clonotype. The gene calls are TRBV7-9 and TRBJ2-1, with TRBD2 identical over 7 bases. Germline loops: CDR1 SEHNR, CDR2 FQNEAQ (reference sequence). With 1 base clipped from V and 1 base from J, the junction kept 4 bases outside the gene matches. The CDR3 length is 16 residues. This CDR3 reads CASSLVRSGSYNEQFF. The CDR3 DNA follows: TGTGCCAGCAGCTTAGTTCGTAGCGGGTCCTACAATGAGCAGTTCTTC.

This clonotype has just a few counts. The chain carries TRBV29-1 and TRBJ2-5, with D tentatively TRBD1 (6 bases). The DNA end is a closer match to TRBJ2-7, so the J assignment may be wrong. The CDR3 is 12 amino acids. Germline V gene lookup returns CDR1 SQVTM and CDR2 ANQGSEA. The CDR3 loop reads CSVEGQGGEQYF. The CDR3 nucleotides are TGCAGCGTTGAAGGGCAAGGGGGCGAGCAGTACTTC.

This clonotype was counted between two and nine times. The genes are TRBV9 and TRBJ1-2; D possibly corresponds to TRBD1 (5 bases). Germline V CDR1 and CDR2: SGDLS, YYNGEE. CDR3 size: 14 residues. V was trimmed by 3 bases and J by 5 bases, leaving 14 bases between them. DNA for the CDR3: TGTGCCAGCAGCGGATCGGGGCCAGCTTATGGCTACACCTTC. This translates into CASSGSGPAYGYTF.

The chain carries TRBV27 and TRBJ1-5; D gene unclear. V shed 1 base and J shed 4 bases, with 8 bases lying between them. This CDR3 is built from 14 residues. Per the germline V gene, CDR1 is MNHEY and CDR2 is SMNVEV (reference sequence). The CDR3 spells CASSLFMNNQPQHF. The CDR3 DNA follows: TGTGCCAGCAGTTTATTTATGAATAATCAGCCCCAGCATTTT.

The chain links TRBV6-5 to TRBJ2-7; no firm D call. CDR1 and CDR2 from the germline V gene are MNHEY and SVGAGI. The ends were cut back, 3 bases at V and 3 bases at J, with 12 bases in the middle. There are 14 residues in the CDR3. Written as DNA, the CDR3 is TGTGCCAGCAGTTATAGGGCCCCCAACTACGAGCAGTACTTC. It yields the protein CASSYRAPNYEQYF.

This chain links TRBV2 with TRBJ1-1; D is perhaps TRBD1 (5 bases). The ends were cut back, 1 base at V and 6 bases at J, with 15 bases in the middle. Per germline, CDR1 SNHLY and CDR2 FYNNEI. This CDR3 comprises 15 residues. In DNA, the CDR3 is TGTGCCAGCAGTGAAGATACAGGCTTAGAGGCTGAAGCTTTCTTT. Amino acid sequence: CASSEDTGLEAEAFF.

The chain combines TRBV4-1 with TRBJ2-5, with 9 positions matching TRBD1. The end of the DNA fits TRBJ2-7 better, so the J call may be wrong. Looked up from germline, CDR1 is MGHRA and CDR2 is YSYEKL. CDR3 length equals 13 residues. CDR3: CASSRQGVAEQYF. The CDR3 DNA reads TGCGCCAGCAGCCGACAGGGGGTAGCCGAGCAGTACTTC.

A few counts support this clonotype. This chain joins TRBV9 and TRBJ1-2; 11 bases line up with TRBD1. The germline V gene has CDR1 SGDLS and CDR2 YYNGEE. V trimming: 0 bases; J trimming: 4 bases; junction bases outside the gene matches: 5. This CDR3 comprises 16 residues. In DNA, the CDR3 is TGTGCCAGCAGCGTAGGTAGCGGGACAGGGGGCTATGGCTACACCTTC. It translates to CASSVGSGTGGYGYTF. Full variable domain (missing parts from reference TRBV9 and TRBJ1-2): DSGVTQTPKHLITATGQRVTLRCSPRSGDLSVYWYQQSLDQGLQFLIQYYNGEERAKGNILERFSAQQFPDLHSELNLSSLELGDSALYFCASSVGSGTGGYGYTFGSGTRLTVV.

This clonotype was counted only a few times. This chain joins TRBV5-6 and TRBJ2-5, with D hard to call. Trimming removed 4 bases at V and 0 bases at J, with 7 bases between. This CDR3 region has 13 residues. CDR1 is SGHDT and CDR2 is YYEEEE in the germline V gene. CDR3 sequence (DNA): TGTGCCAGCAGCCTGTTGTACCAAGAGACCCAGTACTTC. Its protein product is CASSLLYQETQYF.

The chain combines TRBV27 with TRBJ2-7; TRBD2 agrees at 8 bases. In germline, CDR1 is MNHEY, CDR2 SMNVEV (reference sequence). CDR3 size: 14 residues. V was clipped by 4 bases and J by 6 bases; unmatched bases: 8. The CDR3 is CASSWVAGPFEQYF. The CDR3 region has the DNA TGTGCCAGCAGTTGGGTAGCGGGGCCCTTCGAGCAGTACTTC.

This sequence joins TRBV20-1 and TRBJ2-1; 8 bases align to TRBD2. The germline V gene has CDR1 DFQATT and CDR2 SNEGSKA (reference sequence). This CDR3 has 11 amino acids. The DNA of the CDR3 is TGCAGCGGGGGGGGGTACAATGAGCAGTTCTTC. Residues: CSGGGYNEQFF.

The genes are TRBV27 and TRBJ2-1; 7 nucleotides line up with TRBD2. The length of the CDR3 is 19 residues. Trimming took 1 base from V and 0 from J; bases not matched to a gene: 12. The germline V gene encodes CDR1 MNHEY and CDR2 SMNVEV (reference sequence). For the CDR3, the DNA is TGTGCCAGCAGTTTATTAGCGGGTCGCGCTCAGAGCTCCTACAATGAGCAGTTCTTC. Residues: CASSLLAGRAQSSYNEQFF.

There are many counts of this clonotype. This rearrangement joins TRBV29-1 to TRBJ2-1; D call uncertain. V dropped 7 bases and J dropped 9 bases, with 13 bases sitting between them. The germline gives CDR1 SQVTM, CDR2 ANQGSEA. The CDR3 has 11 amino acids. In DNA, the CDR3 is TGCAGCGCCGTTGGGGTTAGTGAGCAGTTCTTC. Translation gives CSAVGVSEQFF.

V gene TRBV5-1 combines with J gene TRBJ1-1, with a weak D call TRBD1 (5 bases). V shed 0 bases and J shed 1 base, with 10 bases lying between them. Germline V gene data show CDR1 as SGHRS and CDR2 as YFSETQ. The CDR3 has 15 residues. CDR3: CASSLEGQGNTEAFF. DNA of the CDR3: TGCGCCAGCAGCTTGGAGGGGCAGGGGAACACTGAAGCTTTCTTT. The full variable domain, rest sourced from reference TRBV5-1 and TRBJ1-1, is KAGVTQTPRYLIKTRGQQVTLSCSPISGHRSVSWYQQTPGQGLQFLFEYFSETQRNKGNFPGRFSGRQFSNSRSEMNVSTLELGDSALYLCASSLEGQGNTEAFFGQGTRLTVV.